The 20 T cell receptor beta chains below all came from one sample that was sequenced in a study of blood T cells in healthy people across ages. With a J-beta primer mix and a sample-barcoded 5' primer, a second PCR ran about 7 to 12 cycles. Using its own MiXCR run on the 5' RACE reads, TCRdb lists one record per CDR3 protein. The profile covers over 600,000 distinct CDR3 sequences, with around three fifths appearing a single time and roughly 25% taken by the ten largest. Source material: blood. These receptor sequences come from a man aged 35 to 55 in good health.

The chain links TRBV4-1 to TRBJ2-7; D uncertain. V was trimmed by 4 bases and J by 6 bases, leaving 13 bases between them. There are 13 residues in the CDR3. In germline, CDR1 is MGHRA, CDR2 YSYEKL. This CDR3 is CASSPGIPAEQYF. Written as DNA, the CDR3 is TGCGCCAGCAGCCCCGGAATCCCCGCCGAGCAGTACTTC.

The chain has TRBV7-2 and TRBJ2-3; TRBD2 matches 12 bases. The V segment lost 4 bases and the J segment 6 bases; nucleotides outside the gene matches: 5. CDR1 is SGHTA and CDR2 is FQGNSA in the germline V gene. The CDR3 spans 15 residues. CDR3 sequence: CASSSLAGGRDTQYF. The CDR3 DNA is TGTGCCAGCAGCTCCCTAGCGGGGGGGAGGGATACGCAGTATTTT.

This sequence joins TRBV5-1 and TRBJ1-1; D is unresolved. This CDR3 has 14 residues. Germline CDR1 and CDR2: SGHRS and YFSETQ. The germline V and J ends were trimmed by 4 bases and 1 base, with 11 bases remaining between them. CDR3 in amino acids: CASSPRSENTEAFF. The DNA for the CDR3 is TGCGCCAGCAGCCCCCGATCAGAGAACACTGAAGCTTTCTTT.

The J gene is TRBJ1-1, the V gene TRBV20-1; D is perhaps TRBD1 (5 bases). The V gene lost 1 base and the J gene lost 1 base, with 10 bases spanning the gap. The CDR3 consists of 14 residues. Germline loops: CDR1 DFQATT, CDR2 SNEGSKA (reference sequence). CDR3: CSARGPGPNTEAFF. The CDR3 region has the DNA TGCAGTGCTAGAGGACCGGGGCCGAACACTGAAGCTTTCTTT.

The rearrangement uses TRBV9 and TRBJ2-1; D may be TRBD2 (7 bases). There are 15 residues in the CDR3. Trimming shortened V by 4 bases and J by 8 bases, and 19 bases separated the two germline ends. From germline, CDR1 is SGDLS and CDR2 YYNGEE. The CDR3, as DNA: TGTGCCAGCAGCTACACGGGGGGCGTAATAGATGAGCAGTTCTTC. This encodes CASSYTGGVIDEQFF. Combining the CDR3 with reference TRBV9 and TRBJ2-1 gives the whole variable domain DSGVTQTPKHLITATGQRVTLRCSPRSGDLSVYWYQQSLDQGLQFLIQYYNGEERAKGNILERFSAQQFPDLHSELNLSSLELGDSALYFCASSYTGGVIDEQFFGPGTRLTVL.

As regards this clonotype: The germline gene is not matched at one end of the junction; a read error may be the cause. V gene TRBV4-1 combines with J gene TRBJ2-3; TRBD1 matches 9 bases. Germline lookup yields CDR1 MGHRA and CDR2 YSYEKL. This CDR3 comprises 16 residues. The CDR3 bases are TGCGCCAGCAGCCAACCGACAGGGGGGAGGGCAGATGCGCAGTATTTT. Translation: CASSQPTGGRADAQYF.

The chain uses TRBV7-9 and TRBJ2-3; 8 nucleotides match TRBD1. After removal of 5 bases from V and 2 bases from J, the junction contained 9 bases not matched to a gene. In germline, CDR1 is SEHNR, CDR2 FQNEAQ (reference sequence). CDR3 length: 16 residues. CDR3 region: CASSAMDRAYTDTQYF. The CDR3 DNA reads TGTGCCAGCAGCGCCATGGACAGGGCGTACACAGATACGCAGTATTTT.

In DNA, the CDR3 is TGCAGCGCCAACAGGGGACATGGCTACACCTTC. Translating it yields CSANRGHGYTF. The rearrangement links TRBV29-1 to TRBJ1-2; 7 positions match TRBD1. The germline V gene has CDR1 SQVTM and CDR2 ANQGSEA. V shed 7 bases, J shed 6 bases, and the junction held 5 bases outside the gene matches. This CDR3 has 11 residues. The full variable domain, completed using reference TRBV29-1 and TRBJ1-2, is SAVISQKPSRDICQRGTSLTIQCQVDSQVTMMFWYRQQPGQSLTLIATANQGSEATYESGFVIDKFPISRPNLTFSTLTVSNMSPEDSSIYLCSANRGHGYTFGSGTRLTVV.

The V gene is TRBV7-2, the J gene TRBJ1-4; a weak D match, TRBD1 (6 bases). The length of the CDR3 is 18 residues. CDR1 is SGHTA, CDR2 FQGNSA, per germline. Trimming took off 5 bases at V and 0 bases at J, with 19 bases between the two ends. The CDR3 nucleotides read TGTGCCAGCAGCCCTCTGGGGGGCGCCGCGGCAACTAATGAAAAACTGTTTTTT. Its protein product is CASSPLGGAAATNEKLFF.

The chain employs TRBV6-1 and TRBJ1-5; 7 bases fit TRBD1. The germline gives CDR1 MNHNS, CDR2 SASEGT. V was clipped by 5 bases and J by 0 bases; unmatched bases: 10. The CDR3 consists of 17 residues. The CDR3 bases are TGTGCCAGCAGTCGACAGGGTGGGAGATATAGCAATCAGCCCCAGCATTTT. Encoded protein: CASSRQGGRYSNQPQHF.

The table lists this clonotype with a few counts. The chain combines TRBV9 with TRBJ1-2; D remains unclear. Germline CDR1 reads SGDLS; CDR2 reads YYNGEE. This CDR3 has 10 residues. V dropped 3 bases and J dropped 7 bases, with 4 bases sitting between them. The CDR3 nucleotides are TGTGCCAGCAGCGGGCTTGGCTACACCTTC. It specifies CASSGLGYTF.

This rearrangement joins TRBV6-5 to TRBJ1-1; D is undetermined. Trimming stripped 7 bases from V and 4 bases from J, with 16 bases between. The germline V gene encodes CDR1 MNHEY and CDR2 SVGAGI. The CDR3 sequence is 14 residues long. CDR3 DNA sequence: TGTGCCAGCACCCAGCGGCAGCTCCGCACTGAAGCTTTCTTT. Translation gives CASTQRQLRTEAFF.

Only a few counts were recorded for this clonotype. The chain employs TRBV7-2 and TRBJ2-5; tentatively, D is TRBD1 (6 bases). The germline CDR1 and CDR2 sequences are SGHTA and FQGNSA. The V gene lost 1 base and the J gene lost 3 bases, with 21 bases spanning the gap. The length of the CDR3 is 18 residues. This CDR3 is CASSLVRTVLTSKETQYF. CDR3 nucleotides: TGTGCCAGCAGCTTAGTCAGGACAGTCCTTACTTCCAAAGAGACCCAGTACTTC.

The CDR3 region has the DNA TGTGCCAGCAGAGCGAGTGCGGTAGGGTCGAACACTGAAGCTTTCTTT. Its protein product is CASRASAVGSNTEAFF. The rearrangement links TRBV6-4 to TRBJ1-1; no clear D gene. Trimming removed 6 bases at V and 1 base at J, with 18 bases between. Germline assignment: CDR1 MRHNA and CDR2 SNTAGT. The CDR3 runs 16 residues.

The chain is built from TRBV28 and TRBJ2-3; D might be TRBD1 (6 bases). The CDR3 contains 13 residues. V was shortened by 8 bases and J by 0 bases, with 9 bases between the two germline ends. CDR1 is MDHEN and CDR2 is SYDVKM in the germline V gene. The CDR3 protein is CASEGESTDTQYF. Written as DNA, the CDR3 is TGTGCCAGCGAGGGGGAGAGCACAGATACGCAGTATTTT.

V usage is TRBV2 and J usage is TRBJ2-3; D may be TRBD2 (5 bases). CDR3 size: 15 residues. Germline loops: CDR1 SNHLY, CDR2 FYNNEI. With 7 bases removed from V and 4 bases from J, the gap between germline ends came to 18 bases. CDR3 sequence: CASTAYEGISDTQYF. The CDR3 region has the DNA TGTGCCAGCACTGCATACGAGGGAATCTCAGATACGCAGTATTTT.

The rearrangement links TRBV4-2 to TRBJ2-1; D uncertain. V was pared by 4 bases and J by 5 bases, with 21 bases between. This CDR3 spans 17 amino acids. CDR1 LGHNA and CDR2 YNFKEQ come from the germline V gene. CDR3 coding DNA: TGTGCCAGCAGCCTGTATTCAGGCGGCGCTGGGGACAATGAGCAGTTCTTC. It translates to CASSLYSGGAGDNEQFF.

This clonotype was found a few times. V and J are TRBV5-1 and TRBJ2-3, with 16 positions matching TRBD2. The CDR3 loop spans 15 amino acids. CDR1 is SGHRS, CDR2 YFSETQ, per germline. With V trimmed by 8 bases and J by 10 bases, 10 bases remained unmatched. CDR3 loop: CASSTGTSGRAAQYF. For the CDR3, the DNA is TGCGCCAGTAGCACCGGGACTAGCGGGAGGGCCGCGCAGTATTTT.

The CDR3 coding sequence is TGTGCCAGCAGCTTAGTGCCGGGCGGGGAGCTGTTTTTT. Protein sequence: CASSLVPGGELFF. J is TRBJ2-2 and V is TRBV13; D remains ambiguous. Germline V gene data show CDR1 as PRHDT and CDR2 as FYEKMQ (reference sequence). The germline V and J ends were trimmed by 1 base and 7 bases, with 7 bases remaining between them. The CDR3 runs to 13 residues.

The rearrangement uses TRBV24-1 and TRBJ1-5; TRBD1 is a possible D gene (5 bases). CDR3 size: 14 residues. Trimming removed 5 bases from V and 4 bases from J, with 11 bases in between. In germline, CDR1 is KGHDR, CDR2 SFDVKD. In DNA, the CDR3 is TGTGCCACCAGTGGCCGGGACTTGAATCAGCCCCAGCATTTT. Translating gives CATSGRDLNQPQHF.